These T cell receptor beta chains were read from a single sample in a study of control samples from healthy donors and cancer patients. Measured with immunoSEQ multiplex PCR; TCRdb has only the in-frame clones, and not every one. This table has 90,000 to 100,000 clones, approximately 88% appearing once. Sequencing was carried out using PBMCs. The receptors were gathered from a man between 65 and 79 years old with lung cancer. The CDR3 runs from the conserved cysteine through the conserved F or W. Each record gives: J gene, D gene, clone size, V gene, CDR3 length, CDR3 protein, CDR3 DNA. The D gene is left open where the match is weak. Clone size appears in some rows only: once, few, many, or a class for an expanded clone.

>TRBJ2-5|TRBD1|once|TRBV6-2/TRBV6-3|17
CASSRAWSRGRVETQYF
TGTGCCAGCAGTCGGGCTTGGAGCAGGGGGCGCGTTGAGACCCAGTACTTC
>TRBJ2-5|TRBD2|.|TRBV7-6|17
CASSLGLAGGPRETQYF
TGTGCCAGCAGCTTAGGACTAGCGGGGGGCCCACGAGAGACCCAGTACTTC
>TRBJ2-3|.|.|TRBV5-1|15
CASSYPGLGTDTQYF
TGCGCCAGCAGCTACCCGGGACTGGGGACAGATACGCAGTATTTT
>TRBJ2-7|.|few|TRBV24-1|13
CATSPGGGYEQYF
TGTGCCACCAGCCCCGGGGGAGGTTACGAGCAGTACTTC
>TRBJ2-2|TRBD2|.|TRBV5-5|16
CASSTWTSGGLGELFF
TGTGCCAGCAGCACCTGGACTAGCGGGGGACTCGGGGAGCTGTTTTTT
>TRBJ1-5|.|few|TRBV19|15
CASSIHRANHQPQHF
TGTGCCAGTAGTATACATAGGGCCAATCATCAGCCCCAGCATTTT
>TRBJ1-4|TRBD1|.|TRBV12-5|17
CASGPGQGQATNEKLFF
TGTGCTAGTGGTCCGGGACAGGGACAAGCAACTAATGAAAAACTGTTTTTT
>TRBJ1-1|TRBD1|once|TRBV2|15
CASSEGTGALTEAFF
TGTGCCAGCAGTGAAGGGACAGGGGCTCTCACTGAAGCTTTCTTT
>TRBJ2-4|.|.|TRBV6-5|14
CASRPQESKNIQYF
TGTGCCAGCAGACCACAGGAGTCTAAAAACATTCAGTACTTC
>TRBJ2-7|.|.|TRBV6-1|16
CASSEVQGPRVYEQYF
TGTGCCAGCAGTGAGGTCCAGGGGCCTAGGGTCTACGAGCAGTACTTC
>TRBJ2-1|.|.|TRBV15|15
CATRPDSASYNEQFF
TGTGCCACCAGACCCGACAGTGCTTCCTACAATGAGCAGTTCTTC
>TRBJ1-1|.|.|TRBV30|14
CAWSTTQTNTEAFF
TGTGCCTGGAGTACTACCCAAACGAACACTGAAGCTTTCTTT
>TRBJ2-7|.|.|TRBV6-1|15
CASSEGSGTFYEQYF
TGTGCCAGCAGTGAGGGTTCCGGGACATTCTACGAGCAGTACTTC
>TRBJ2-1|TRBD2|few|TRBV6-5|14
CASTGLASYNEQFF
TGTGCCAGCACTGGACTAGCCTCCTACAATGAGCAGTTCTTC
>TRBJ1-5|.|.|TRBV27|19
CASSFLMGAGKLSNQPQHF
TGTGCCAGCAGTTTTTTGATGGGAGCAGGGAAGCTTAGCAATCAGCCCCAGCATTTT
>TRBJ2-1|TRBD2|.|TRBV6-5|16
CASSYGRGGHSKEQFF
TGTGCCAGCAGTTATGGTCGGGGGGGGCATTCAAAAGAGCAGTTCTTC
>TRBJ2-2|.|.|TRBV28|18
CASRTPIRNGRVTGELFF
TGTGCCAGCAGGACCCCTATTAGAAATGGAAGAGTCACCGGGGAGCTGTTTTTT
>TRBJ1-5|.|once|TRBV7-2|14
CASSLVPEGQPQHF
TGTGCCAGCAGCTTAGTTCCAGAAGGACAGCCCCAGCATTTT
>TRBJ2-2|TRBD1|.|TRBV7-6|14
CASSSRQGAGELFF
TGTGCCAGCAGCTCGCGACAGGGGGCTGGGGAGCTGTTTTTT
>TRBJ2-1|.|.|TRBV3-1/TRBV3-2|14
CASRSSDSYNEQFF
TGTGCCAGCAGGTCTAGCGACAGCTACAATGAGCAGTTCTTC
>TRBJ1-3|.|.|TRBV2|19
CASSESTGLRLSSGNTIYF
TGTGCCAGCAGTGAATCAACAGGTTTACGTCTGAGCTCTGGAAACACCATATATTTT
>TRBJ2-1|.|.|TRBV11-3|13
CASSLRGAWEQFF
TGTGCCAGCAGCTTACGTGGGGCGTGGGAGCAGTTCTTC
>TRBJ1-5|.|.|TRBV18|14
CASSPRHLNQPQHF
TGTGCCAGCTCACCTCGGCACCTTAATCAGCCCCAGCATTTT
>TRBJ1-6|TRBD1|.|TRBV23-1|14
CASSRDRINSPLHF
TGCGCCAGCAGTCGGGACAGGATTAATTCACCCCTCCACTTT
>TRBJ2-6|.|.|TRBV2|14
CASSTQSGANVLTF
TGTGCCAGCTCTACACAGTCTGGGGCCAACGTCCTGACTTTC
>TRBJ2-1|.|once|TRBV6-2/TRBV6-3|12
CASSYPDNEQFF
TGTGCCAGCAGTTATCCCGACAATGAGCAGTTCTTC
>TRBJ1-4|.|.|TRBV19|16
CASIRGGPGEQEKLFF
TGTGCCAGTATCCGCGGTGGGCCAGGGGAACAAGAAAAACTGTTTTTT
>TRBJ2-2|.|.|TRBV29-1|14
CSAVGGTNTGELFF
TGCAGCGCCGTGGGCGGAACGAACACCGGGGAGCTGTTTTTT
>TRBJ2-6|TRBD1|.|TRBV5-6|17
CASSVDRGRYGANVLTF
TGTGCCAGCAGCGTGGACAGGGGCAGGTATGGGGCCAACGTCCTGACTTTC
>TRBJ1-2|.|.|TRBV7-8|14
CASSVAGLNYGYTF
TGTGCCAGCAGTGTGGCGGGGCTTAACTATGGCTACACCTTC
>TRBJ1-4|.|once|TRBV7-9|14
CASSPGSTNEKLFF
TGTGCCAGCAGCCCGGGGTCAACTAATGAAAAACTGTTTTTT
>TRBJ1-6|TRBD1|.|TRBV18|14
CASSFGQGNSPLHF
TGTGCCAGCTCTTTTGGACAGGGTAATTCACCCCTCCACTTT
>TRBJ1-2|TRBD1|.|TRBV28|15
CASSPTGGRYYGYTF
TGTGCCAGCAGCCCTACAGGGGGCCGTTACTATGGCTACACCTTC
>TRBJ1-5|.|.|TRBV15|14
CATSRDQRDQPQHF
TGTGCCACCAGCAGAGATCAGCGGGATCAGCCCCAGCATTTT
>TRBJ2-7|TRBD2|.|TRBV5-5|14
CASSRTSGSYEQYF
TGTGCCAGCAGCCGGACTAGCGGGAGCTACGAGCAGTACTTC
>TRBJ2-2|TRBD1|.|TRBV18|16
CASSPPDRGGAGELFF
TGTGCCAGCTCACCCCCGGACAGGGGAGGCGCCGGGGAGCTGTTTTTT
>TRBJ1-5|.|.|TRBV6-1|16
CASSEGDTGRSGPQHF
TGTGCCAGCAGTGAGGGGGACACAGGGAGATCAGGCCCCCAGCATTTT
>TRBJ2-4|TRBD1|.|TRBV19|14
CASTPGQSKNIQYF
TGTGCCAGTACCCCGGGACAGAGCAAAAACATTCAGTACTTC
>TRBJ1-2|TRBD1|.|TRBV5-1|13
CASSPGTGNGYTF
TGCGCCAGCAGCCCGGGGACAGGGAATGGCTACACCTTC
>TRBJ2-7|.|few|TRBV5-1|12
CASSLAGDEQYF
TGCGCCAGCAGCTTGGCAGGGGACGAGCAGTACTTC
>TRBJ1-5|.|.|TRBV4-3|14
CASSQDWGDQPQHF
TGCGCCAGCAGCCAAGATTGGGGGGATCAGCCCCAGCATTTT
>TRBJ1-3|.|.|TRBV3-1/TRBV3-2|15
CASSPPGPSGNTIYF
TGTGCCAGCAGCCCCCCAGGGCCATCTGGAAACACCATATATTTT
>TRBJ1-4|TRBD1|.|TRBV18|14
CASSHQDRDEKLFF
TGTGCCAGCTCCCACCAGGACAGGGATGAAAAACTGTTTTTT
>TRBJ2-6|.|.|TRBV24-1|18
CATSENGDFTSGANVLTF
TGTGCCACCAGTGAAAACGGGGACTTCACCTCTGGGGCCAACGTCCTGACTTTC
>TRBJ2-1|TRBD2|once|TRBV7-3|15
CASSSLSGGDERLFF
TGTGCCAGCAGCTCTCTTAGCGGGGGGGATGAGCGTCTGTTCTTC
>TRBJ1-1|.|.|TRBV6-1|12
CASSEKRTEAFF
TGTGCCAGCAGTGAAAAGAGGACTGAAGCTTTCTTT
>TRBJ2-7|.|few|TRBV18|14
CASSPRRSTYEQYF
TGTGCCAGCTCACCCCGACGGAGTACCTACGAGCAGTACTTC
>TRBJ2-3|.|.|TRBV3-1/TRBV3-2|14
CASSPSGGPDTQYF
TGTGCCAGCAGCCCCTCCGGAGGGCCAGATACGCAGTATTTT
>TRBJ2-1|TRBD2|few|TRBV14|17
CASSPLPGGGFNNEQFF
TGTGCCAGCAGCCCCCTACCGGGGGGGGGCTTCAACAATGAGCAGTTCTTC
>TRBJ1-6|.|.|TRBV19|14
CASSFAGANSPLHF
TGTGCCAGTAGTTTTGCGGGCGCGAATTCACCCCTCCACTTT
>TRBJ1-5|.|.|TRBV5-4|13
CASSLEPNQPQHF
TGTGCCAGCAGCTTGGAACCGAATCAGCCCCAGCATTTT
>TRBJ2-3|.|.|TRBV5-1|15
CASSLGRWDTDTQYF
TGCGCCAGCAGCCTGGGCCGTTGGGACACAGATACGCAGTATTTT
>TRBJ2-1|TRBD2|.|TRBV5-4|16
CASSLLAGVSYNEQFF
TGTGCCAGCAGCTTACTAGCGGGGGTCTCCTACAATGAGCAGTTCTTC
>TRBJ2-4|.|.|TRBV11-2|17
CASSLVLDSFDKNIQYF
TGTGCCAGCAGCTTAGTACTGGACTCCTTCGACAAAAACATTCAGTACTTC
>TRBJ2-2|.|.|TRBV7-3|16
CASSLTPMMGDRELFF
TGTGCCAGCAGCTTAACCCCAATGATGGGGGACCGGGAGCTGTTTTTT
>TRBJ2-2|TRBD2|.|TRBV19|16
CASSNRLAGGPGELFF
TGTGCCAGTAGTAATCGACTAGCGGGGGGCCCCGGGGAGCTGTTTTTT
>TRBJ1-1|TRBD1|.|TRBV18|15
CASSPLAQGDTEAFF
TGTGCCAGCTCACCACTGGCACAGGGGGACACTGAAGCTTTCTTT